The clone carrying this T cell receptor beta chain was seen just once. A second PCR of roughly 7 to 11 cycles used a sample-barcoded 5' primer and a J-beta primer mix. TCRdb re-called the 5' RACE reads with MiXCR, one entry per CDR3 protein. The sample records some 1,800,000 distinct CDR3 sequences, approximately 39% being singletons. This entry comes from a study of blood T cells in healthy people across ages. Every sample yielded at least 6.5 million isolated PBMCs. The CDR3 spans 16 residues. The germline gives CDR1 PRHDT, CDR2 FYEKMQ (reference sequence). V was pared by 5 bases and J by 4 bases, with 11 bases of the junction left unmatched.

Sample: blood. The clonotype originates from a human donor in good health. The rearrangement uses TRBV13 and TRBJ2-1; 7 bases agree with TRBD2. The CDR3 DNA is TGTGCCAGCAGCCCTAGACGGGGAGGGTCGTACAATGAGCAGTTCTTC. Translation: CASSPRRGGSYNEQFF.